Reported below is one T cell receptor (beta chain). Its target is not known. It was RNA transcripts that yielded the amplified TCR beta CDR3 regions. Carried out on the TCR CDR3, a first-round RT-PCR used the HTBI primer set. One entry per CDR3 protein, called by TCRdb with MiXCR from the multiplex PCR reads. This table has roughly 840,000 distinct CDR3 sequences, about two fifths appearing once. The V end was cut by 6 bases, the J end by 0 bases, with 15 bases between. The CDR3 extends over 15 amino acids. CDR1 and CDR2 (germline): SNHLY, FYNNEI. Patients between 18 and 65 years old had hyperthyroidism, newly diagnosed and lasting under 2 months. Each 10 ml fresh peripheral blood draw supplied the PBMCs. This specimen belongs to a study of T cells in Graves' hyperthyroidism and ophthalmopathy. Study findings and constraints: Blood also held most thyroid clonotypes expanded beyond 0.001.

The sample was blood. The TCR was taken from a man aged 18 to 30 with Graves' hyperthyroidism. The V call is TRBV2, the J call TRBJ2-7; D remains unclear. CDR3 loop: CASRYGPSPSYEQYF. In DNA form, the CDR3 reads TGTGCCAGCAGGTACGGACCCTCACCCTCCTACGAGCAGTACTTC.